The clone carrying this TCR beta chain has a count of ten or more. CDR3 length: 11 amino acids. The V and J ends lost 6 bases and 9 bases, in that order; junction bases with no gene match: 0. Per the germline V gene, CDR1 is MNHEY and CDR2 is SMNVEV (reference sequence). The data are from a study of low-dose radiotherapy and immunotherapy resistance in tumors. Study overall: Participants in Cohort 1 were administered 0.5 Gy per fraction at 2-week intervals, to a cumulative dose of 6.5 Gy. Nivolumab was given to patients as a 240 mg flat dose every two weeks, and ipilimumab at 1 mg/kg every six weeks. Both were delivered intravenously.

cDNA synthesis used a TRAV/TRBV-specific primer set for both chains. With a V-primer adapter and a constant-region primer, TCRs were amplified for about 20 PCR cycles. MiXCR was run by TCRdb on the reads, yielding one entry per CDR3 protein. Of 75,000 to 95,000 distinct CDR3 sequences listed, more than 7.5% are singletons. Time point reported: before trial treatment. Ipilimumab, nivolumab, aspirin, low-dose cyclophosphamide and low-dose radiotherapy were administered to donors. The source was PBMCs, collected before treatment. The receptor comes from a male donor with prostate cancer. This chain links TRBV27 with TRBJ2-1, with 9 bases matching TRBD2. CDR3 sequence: CASRLAGEQFF. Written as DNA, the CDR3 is TGTGCCAGCAGACTAGCGGGTGAGCAGTTCTTC.